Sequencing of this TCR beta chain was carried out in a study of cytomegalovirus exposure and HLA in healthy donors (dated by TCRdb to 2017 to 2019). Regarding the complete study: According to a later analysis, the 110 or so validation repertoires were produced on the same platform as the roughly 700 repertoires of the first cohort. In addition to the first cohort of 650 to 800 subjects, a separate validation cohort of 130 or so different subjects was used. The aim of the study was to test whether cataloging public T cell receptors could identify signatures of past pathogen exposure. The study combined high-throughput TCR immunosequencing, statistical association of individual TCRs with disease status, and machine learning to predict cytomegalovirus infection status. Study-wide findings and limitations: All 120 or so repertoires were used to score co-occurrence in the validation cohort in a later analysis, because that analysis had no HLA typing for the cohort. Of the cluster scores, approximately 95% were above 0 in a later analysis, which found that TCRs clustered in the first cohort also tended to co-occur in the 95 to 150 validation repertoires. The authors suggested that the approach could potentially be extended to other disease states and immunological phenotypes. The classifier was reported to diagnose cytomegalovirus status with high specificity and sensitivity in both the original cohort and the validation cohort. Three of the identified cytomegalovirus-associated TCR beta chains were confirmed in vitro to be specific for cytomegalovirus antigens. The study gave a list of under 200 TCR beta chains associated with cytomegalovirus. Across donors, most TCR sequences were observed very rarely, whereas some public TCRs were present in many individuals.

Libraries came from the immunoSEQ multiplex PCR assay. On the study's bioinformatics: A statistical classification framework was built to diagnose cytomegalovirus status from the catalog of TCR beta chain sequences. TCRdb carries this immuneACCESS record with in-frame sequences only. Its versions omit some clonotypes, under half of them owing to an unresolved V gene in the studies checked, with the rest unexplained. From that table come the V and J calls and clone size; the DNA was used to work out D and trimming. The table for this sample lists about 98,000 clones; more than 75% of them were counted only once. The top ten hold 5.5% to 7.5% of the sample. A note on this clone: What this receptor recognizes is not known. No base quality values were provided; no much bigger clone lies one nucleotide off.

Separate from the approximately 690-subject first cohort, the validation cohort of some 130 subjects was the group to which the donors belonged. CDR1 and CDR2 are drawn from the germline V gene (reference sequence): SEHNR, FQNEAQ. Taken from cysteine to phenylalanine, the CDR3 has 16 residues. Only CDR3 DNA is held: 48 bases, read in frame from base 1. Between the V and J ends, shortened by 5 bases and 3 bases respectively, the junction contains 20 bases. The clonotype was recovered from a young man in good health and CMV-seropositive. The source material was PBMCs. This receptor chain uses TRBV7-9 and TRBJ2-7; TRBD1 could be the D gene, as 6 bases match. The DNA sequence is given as TGTGCCAGCAGCACCATTCGGACAGTAGCTCTCTACGAGCAGTACTTC. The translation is CASSTIRTVALYEQYF.